Presented here are 17 T cell receptor beta chains from one specimen sequenced in a study of regulatory T cells in long-lasting Graves disease. For TCR beta, libraries came from iRepertoire HTBI primers and Arm-PCR of CDR3 regions. From the multiplex PCR reads, TCRdb called clonotypes with MiXCR, one entry per CDR3 protein. The table lists 350,000 to 400,000 distinct CDR3 sequences, about a sixth of them singletons, with about 20% in the top ten. Regarding time point: newly diagnosed GD, antithyroid drugs for less than 3 months. Preparation of the TCR library used RNA extracted from PBMCs. Sequences were derived from peripheral blood mononuclear cells (PBMCs), sampled at new diagnosis, from a patient treated with antithyroid drugs. The receptors were sampled from a female donor with Graves disease.

This clonotype was seen repeatedly, ten times or more. The chain combines TRBV12-3 or TRBV12-4 with TRBJ2-5, with D possibly being TRBD2 (5 bases). V was shortened by 3 bases and J by 3 bases, with 11 bases between the two germline ends. The CDR3 is made up of 14 amino acids. The CDR3 sequence: CASSFTAGEETQYF. CDR3 nucleotide sequence: TGTGCCAGCAGTTTTACGGCGGGTGAAGAGACCCAGTACTTC.

As to this clonotype: A read error may be the cause here, since a much bigger clone is one base away. V gene TRBV20-1 combines with J gene TRBJ2-1, with 9 bases identical to TRBD1. The CDR3 is 15 amino acids. The V gene's germline CDR1 is DFQATT and CDR2 SNEGSKA (reference sequence). CDR3 nucleotide sequence: TGCAGCGCCAGGGCCCGCAAACAGGGGGCGGACGAGCAGTTCTTC. It codes for CSARARKQGADEQFF.

This clonotype turned up a few times. The chain is built from TRBV9 and TRBJ2-1, with TRBD2 matching 8 bases. The junction had 15 bases not matched to a gene; V was cut back by 1 base and J by 6 bases. CDR1 and CDR2 from the germline V gene are SGDLS and YYNGEE. CDR3 length: 18 residues. CDR3 residues: CASSVYGTYSGVTNEQFF. The DNA of the CDR3 is TGTGCCAGCAGCGTATACGGAACCTATAGCGGGGTCACCAATGAGCAGTTCTTC.

This clonotype was counted many times. V and J are TRBV5-8 and TRBJ2-1, with D unclear. Trimming left V 4 bases short and J 0 bases short, with 14 bases between. Germline CDR1 SGHTS, CDR2 YDEGEE. The CDR3 runs 16 residues. The CDR3 loop reads CASSPGAAGSYNEQFF. The CDR3 DNA sequence: TGTGCCAGCAGCCCGGGTGCGGCAGGCTCCTACAATGAGCAGTTCTTC.

This clonotype was detected ten times or more. The rearrangement uses TRBV28 and TRBJ2-2; D is undetermined. This CDR3 region has 15 residues. CDR1 MDHEN and CDR2 SYDVKM come from the germline V gene. V was trimmed by 3 bases and J by 4 bases, leaving 12 bases between them. CDR3 sequence reads: CASSFTGAFTGELFF. The DNA for the CDR3 is TGTGCCAGCAGTTTCACGGGCGCCTTCACCGGGGAGCTGTTTTTT.

This clonotype came up many times. The V and J genes are TRBV27 and TRBJ2-1, with 13 bases aligning to TRBD2. The V and J ends lost 3 bases and 10 bases, in that order; junction bases with no gene match: 3. Looked up from germline, CDR1 is MNHEY and CDR2 is SMNVEV (reference sequence). The CDR3 runs to 14 residues. The CDR3 region is CASSLGLAGREQFF. CDR3 nucleotides: TGTGCCAGCAGTTTGGGACTAGCGGGACGCGAGCAGTTCTTC.

This clonotype was detected ten times or more. The chain couples TRBV11-2 to TRBJ1-3, with D tentatively TRBD1 (6 bases). There are 16 residues in the CDR3. The germline CDR1 and CDR2 sequences are SGHAT and FQNNGV. The V gene lost 4 bases and the J gene lost 0 bases, with 13 bases spanning the gap. CDR3 nucleotide sequence: TGTGCCAGCAGCTCTTATGACAGGTTCTCTGGAAACACCATATATTTT. Translation: CASSSYDRFSGNTIYF.

This clonotype was seen just once. The rearrangement uses TRBV9 and TRBJ1-2; possibly TRBD1 for D (6 bases). The CDR3 loop spans 15 amino acids. V was clipped by 2 bases and J by 0 bases, with 11 bases between them. The germline CDR1 and CDR2 sequences are SGDLS and YYNGEE. The CDR3 sequence is CASSVGGAPNYGYTF. DNA of the CDR3: TGTGCCAGCAGCGTGGGGGGGGCCCCTAACTATGGCTACACCTTC.

This clonotype was seen many times. The CDR3 loop is CAISGLTGGERGGYTF. The CDR3 coding sequence is TGTGCCATCAGTGGCCTGACAGGGGGCGAGCGCGGAGGCTACACCTTC. This sequence joins TRBV10-3 and TRBJ1-2; 10 nucleotides line up with TRBD1. This CDR3 spans 16 amino acids. The ends lost 4 bases at V and 8 bases at J; junction bases unmatched: 13. Germline V gene sequence: CDR1 ENHRY, CDR2 SYGVKD.

The chain couples TRBV19 to TRBJ1-5, with 9 bases aligning to TRBD1. The germline CDR1 and CDR2 sequences are LNHDA and SQIVND (reference sequence). The CDR3 covers 14 residues. The ends lost 7 bases at V and 2 bases at J; junction bases unmatched: 3. The CDR3 sequence: CASTRTGGNQPQHF. In DNA, the CDR3 is TGTGCCAGTACTCGGACAGGGGGCAATCAGCCCCAGCATTTT.

The table lists this clonotype with many counts. The chain combines TRBV27 with TRBJ2-3; D call uncertain. V gave up 4 bases and J gave up 5 bases, with 4 bases separating them. Germline CDR1 MNHEY, CDR2 SMNVEV (reference sequence). This CDR3 spans 11 amino acids. This chain's CDR3 is CASSSVDTQYF. CDR3 sequence (DNA): TGTGCCAGCAGTTCGGTAGATACGCAGTATTTT.

This clonotype was seen ten or more times. This chain links TRBV4-1 with TRBJ2-7, with D possibly called TRBD1 or TRBD2 (5 bases each). The CDR3 runs 13 residues. V was pared by 4 bases and J by 4 bases, with 11 bases between. Germline-derived CDR1 and CDR2 are MGHRA and YSYEKL. This chain's CDR3 is CASSPGRQYEQYF. CDR3 nucleotides: TGCGCCAGCAGCCCGGGACGACAATACGAGCAGTACTTC.

The rearrangement uses TRBV4-1 and TRBJ1-1; D unclear. CDR1 is MGHRA, CDR2 YSYEKL, per germline. The CDR3 sequence is 14 residues long. V shed 5 bases and J shed 0 bases, with 10 bases lying between them. CDR3 DNA: TGCGCCAGCAGCATCAGTAACATGAACACTGAAGCTTTCTTT. This codes for CASSISNMNTEAFF.

This clonotype was counted ten times or more. A junction boundary mismatches the germline segment, possibly from a read error. This rearrangement joins TRBV12-3 or TRBV12-4 to TRBJ2-5; D might be TRBD2 (6 bases). The CDR3 runs to 14 residues. The CDR3 bases are TGCGCCAGCAGTTCCGGGACTCCCCAAGAGACCCAGTACTTC. It codes for CASSSGTPQETQYF.

This clonotype was found many times. The genes are TRBV10-3 and TRBJ2-5, with D unclear. Germline-derived CDR1 and CDR2 are ENHRY and SYGVKD. The CDR3 consists of 14 residues. V was pared by 3 bases and J by 5 bases, with 13 bases between. This CDR3 is CAISEGQVKETQYF. For the CDR3, the DNA is TGTGCCATCAGTGAAGGTCAGGTTAAGGAGACCCAGTACTTC.

This clonotype has just a few counts. The CDR3 is CASSPPTRQGGGYTF. DNA of the CDR3: TGTGCCAGCTCACCACCGACCAGACAGGGAGGTGGCTACACCTTC. This rearrangement joins TRBV18 to TRBJ1-2; TRBD1 aligns across 7 bases. The CDR3 length is 15 residues. Germline CDR1 is KGHSH and CDR2 is LQKENI. The V gene end was trimmed by 0 bases and the J gene end by 7 bases; junction bases not matched to a gene: 8.

This clonotype was picked up a small number of times. The chain employs TRBV7-9 and TRBJ2-3, with D tentatively TRBD2 (6 bases). The CDR3 has 17 amino acids. The germline V gene encodes CDR1 SEHNR and CDR2 FQNEAQ (reference sequence). Trimming took 7 bases from V and 2 from J, leaving 22 bases between them. CDR3 bases: TGTGCCAGCACCTACGAATATCCTAGCGACTACACAGATACGCAGTATTTT. Translated, it gives CASTYEYPSDYTDTQYF.